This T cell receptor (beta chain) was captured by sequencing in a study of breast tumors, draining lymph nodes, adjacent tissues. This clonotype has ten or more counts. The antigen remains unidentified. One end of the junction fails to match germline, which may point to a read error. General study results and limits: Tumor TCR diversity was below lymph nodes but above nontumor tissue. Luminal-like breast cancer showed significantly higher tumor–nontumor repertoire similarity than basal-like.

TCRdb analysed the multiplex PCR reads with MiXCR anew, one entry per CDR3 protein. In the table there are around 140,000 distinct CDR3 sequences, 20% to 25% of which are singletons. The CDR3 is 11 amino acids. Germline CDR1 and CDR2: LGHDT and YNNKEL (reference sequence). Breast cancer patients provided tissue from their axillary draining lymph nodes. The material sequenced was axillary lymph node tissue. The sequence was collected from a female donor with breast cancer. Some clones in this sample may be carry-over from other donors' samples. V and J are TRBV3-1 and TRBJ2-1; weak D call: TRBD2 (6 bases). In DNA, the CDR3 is TGTGCCAGCAGCCTTTCGGGAGAGCGGTTCTTC. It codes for CASSLSGERFF.